This T cell receptor beta chain was captured by sequencing in a study of T cells in localized non-small cell lung cancer. Study results and caveats: Elevated circulating T cell density in blood was associated with longer overall survival. Tumor showed lower T cell clonality than uninvolved adjacent lung, where it was highest. Detection in adjacent lung was observed for a median approximately 53 of the top 100 tumor clones. Heterogeneity within the tumor remains possible, as just one region underwent sequencing.

V trimming: 5 bases; J trimming: 3 bases; junction bases outside the gene matches: 5. This CDR3 has 14 residues. CDR1 is SGDLS and CDR2 is YYNGEE in the germline V gene. This clone has just a few counts. Its matching antigen is unknown. The table came from immunoSEQ multiplex PCR; TCRdb's copy has only in-frame clones and leaves some out. The sample consists of approximately 1,400 clones, roughly 24% of them appearing once. Here the sequenced sample was lung tumor tissue, taken before any cancer treatment. The sequence was collected from a male donor aged 60 or over with stage II lung adenocarcinoma. J is TRBJ1-2 and V is TRBV9; 9 bases fit TRBD1. The CDR3 nucleotides are TGTGCCAGCAGAGCTGACAGGGGGGACTATGGCTACACCTTC. Translating gives CASRADRGDYGYTF.